This TCR beta chain was sequenced in a study of T cells in Graves' hyperthyroidism and ophthalmopathy. On the study more broadly: Pretreatment peripheral blood was obtained at initial diagnosis.

Amplified regions were TCR beta CDR3 sequences from RNA transcripts. The study used the HTBI primer set for a first-round RT-PCR of the TCR CDR3. MiXCR was run by TCRdb on the multiplex PCR reads, yielding one entry per CDR3 protein. The table includes a few hundred thousand distinct CDR3 sequences, around 16% detected once. This clonotype was observed many times. Germline CDR1 is KGHSH and CDR2 is LQKENI. The germline V and J ends were trimmed by 3 bases and 2 bases, with 10 bases remaining between them. The CDR3 is made up of 14 amino acids. This TCR came from a young woman with Graves' hyperthyroidism that later progressed to Graves' ophthalmopathy. The rearrangement joins TRBV18 to TRBJ1-1, with no clear D. The sample taken for sequencing was blood. CDR3 protein: CASSPSEGNTEAFF. DNA for the CDR3: TGTGCCAGCTCACCGAGTGAAGGCAACACTGAAGCTTTCTTT.